The source of this TCR beta chain is a study of cytomegalovirus exposure and HLA in healthy donors. Germline V gives CDR1 SNHLY, CDR2 FYNNEI. The CDR3 contains 14 residues. The junction had 8 bases not matched to a gene; V was cut back by 4 bases and J by 6 bases. Researchers ran the PCR with 60 Vbeta and 13 Jbeta primers. Clones were read by immunoSEQ multiplex PCR, and TCRdb kept only the in-frame ones, dropping some. The table records 110,000 to 150,000 clones, approximately 63% of them present only once. This sequence was found in a woman aged 60 to 75 in good health and CMV-seropositive. The J gene is TRBJ1-2, the V gene TRBV2; 7 nucleotides match TRBD1. The sequencing input was PBMCs. The CDR3 nucleotides are TGTGCCAGCAGTGGCGTACAGGGGCTAAATGGCTACACCTTC. It codes for CASSGVQGLNGYTF.